The 8 T cell receptor beta chains below all came from one sample that was sequenced in a study of blood T cell repertoires in COVID-19. Only in-frame clones appear in the TCRdb table, and some are missing; sequencing was by immunoSEQ multiplex PCR. The sample yields some 59,000 clones, roughly 79% seen once. Sequenced: peripheral blood. Every receptor here comes from an older woman with acute or convalescent COVID-19.

CDR3: CASWVGAGNQPQHF. The CDR3 DNA reads TGTGCCAGCTGGGTGGGGGCAGGCAATCAGCCCCAGCATTTT. The chain links TRBV2 to TRBJ1-5; D is possibly TRBD1 (6 bases). The V gene lost 8 bases and the J gene lost 2 bases, with 13 bases spanning the gap. Germline CDR1 reads SNHLY; CDR2 reads FYNNEI. The CDR3 has 14 amino acids.

The chain has TRBV2 and TRBJ1-5; 11 bases are a match to TRBD1. This CDR3 contains 14 residues. V lost 7 bases to trimming and J lost 7 bases; unmatched junction nucleotides: 6. The germline CDR1 and CDR2 sequences are SNHLY and FYNNEI. The CDR3 here is CASTGQGARQPQHF. Written as DNA, the CDR3 is TGTGCCAGCACTGGACAGGGGGCGAGGCAGCCCCAGCATTTT.

This sequence joins TRBV12-3 or TRBV12-4 and TRBJ2-4; the D is unclear. The CDR3 is 11 residues long. V was shortened by 3 bases and J by 6 bases, with 3 bases between the two germline ends. The CDR3 here is CASSFGNIQYF. In nucleotides, the CDR3 is TGTGCCAGCAGTTTCGGAAACATTCAGTACTTC.

The chain has TRBV29-1 and TRBJ1-5, with TRBD1 as a possible D gene (5 bases). This CDR3 is 13 amino acids long. Germline V gene sequence: CDR1 SQVTM, CDR2 ANQGSEA. Trimming removed 6 bases at V and 9 bases at J, with 18 bases between. For the CDR3, the DNA is TGCAGCGTGTCGGGACGGGACTCTGGGCCCCAGCATTTT. It codes for CSVSGRDSGPQHF.

V usage is TRBV24-1 and J usage is TRBJ2-5; TRBD1 matches 8 bases. The J segment lost 5 bases and the V segment lost 5 bases, leaving 9 bases of the junction unmatched. The CDR3 runs to 15 residues. CDR1 KGHDR and CDR2 SFDVKD come from the germline V gene. This chain's CDR3 is CATSGPETGDETQYF. CDR3 DNA: TGTGCCACCAGTGGTCCAGAGACAGGGGATGAGACCCAGTACTTC.

The chain joins TRBV6-2 or TRBV6-3 to TRBJ1-5; no reliable D call. CDR1 is MNHEY and CDR2 is SVGEGT in the germline V gene. The CDR3 is made up of 16 amino acids. Trimming pared 4 bases from V and 5 bases from J, leaving 18 bases between. In nucleotides, the CDR3 is TGTGCCAGCAGTTCTAGAAGTCGCCAGTTGTATCAGCCCCAGCATTTT. It is translated as CASSSRSRQLYQPQHF.

The chain couples TRBV5-1 to TRBJ1-3, with 7 bases fitting TRBD1. CDR1 is SGHRS and CDR2 is YFSETQ in the germline V gene. The ends lost 4 bases at V and 4 bases at J; junction bases unmatched: 11. The CDR3 spans 16 residues. The CDR3 DNA follows: TGCGCCAGCAGCCCAAGACAGGGAGGCGGGGGAAACACCATATATTTT. The encoded protein is CASSPRQGGGGNTIYF.

The rearrangement uses TRBV5-1 and TRBJ1-4, with 8 bases aligning to TRBD1. Germline V gene data show CDR1 as SGHRS and CDR2 as YFSETQ. The CDR3 totals 16 residues. V was clipped by 0 bases and J by 7 bases; unmatched bases: 8. CDR3 loop: CASSLVTGGLSEKLFF. CDR3 nucleotides: TGCGCCAGCAGCTTGGTTACAGGGGGACTTAGTGAAAAACTGTTTTTT.